Listed here are 2 T cell receptor beta chains from one sample, sequenced in a study of blood T cell repertoires in COVID-19. Assay: immunoSEQ multiplex PCR; the TCRdb copy retains only in-frame clones and omits some. This sample carries fewer than 250,000 clones, around four fifths of them seen once, and the ten largest clones take 8% to 11%. The material sequenced was peripheral blood. Receptor source: a woman of 80 years or more with COVID-19, enrolled during active disease.

Here the CDR3 reads CASSLDTGNTEAFF. CDR3 sequence (DNA): TGTGCCAGCAGCTTAGATACAGGGAACACTGAAGCTTTCTTT. This chain links TRBV11-3 with TRBJ1-1; a weak D match, TRBD1 (5 bases). Germline V CDR1 and CDR2: SGHNT, YENEEA. This CDR3 is built from 14 residues. The V and J ends lost 0 bases and 1 base respectively, with 6 bases between them.

V usage is TRBV7-8 and J usage is TRBJ1-1; D not resolved. This CDR3 has 15 amino acids. The germline gives CDR1 SGHVS, CDR2 FQNEAQ. Trimming took 1 base from V and 1 from J, leaving 10 bases between them. The CDR3 DNA reads as TGTGCCAGCAGCTTAGATTCAAACGGGAACACTGAAGCTTTCTTT. It translates to CASSLDSNGNTEAFF.